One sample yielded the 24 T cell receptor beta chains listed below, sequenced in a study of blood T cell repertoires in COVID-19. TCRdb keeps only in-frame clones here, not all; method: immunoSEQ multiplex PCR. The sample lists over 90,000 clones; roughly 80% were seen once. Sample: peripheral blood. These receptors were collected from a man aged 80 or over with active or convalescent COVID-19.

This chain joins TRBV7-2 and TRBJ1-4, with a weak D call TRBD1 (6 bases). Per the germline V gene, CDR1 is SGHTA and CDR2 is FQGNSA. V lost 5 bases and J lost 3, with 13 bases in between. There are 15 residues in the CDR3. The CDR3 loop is CASSRGGPANEKLFF. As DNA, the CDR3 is TGTGCCAGCAGCCGCGGGGGGCCTGCTAATGAAAAACTGTTTTTT.

The CDR3 region is CASQTSANYGYTF. The CDR3 nucleotides are TGTGCCAGCCAGACCAGCGCCAACTATGGCTACACCTTC. The rearrangement joins TRBV21-1 to TRBJ1-2. TRBV21-1 is flagged as a pseudogene. This CDR3 comprises 13 residues.

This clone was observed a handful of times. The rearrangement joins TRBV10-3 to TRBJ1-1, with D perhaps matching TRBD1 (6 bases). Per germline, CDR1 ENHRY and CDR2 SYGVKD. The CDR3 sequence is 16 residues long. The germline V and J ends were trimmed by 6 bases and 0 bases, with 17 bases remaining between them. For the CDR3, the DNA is TGTGCCATCAGGGATTTTGGGACAATCATGAACACTGAAGCTTTCTTT. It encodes CAIRDFGTIMNTEAFF.

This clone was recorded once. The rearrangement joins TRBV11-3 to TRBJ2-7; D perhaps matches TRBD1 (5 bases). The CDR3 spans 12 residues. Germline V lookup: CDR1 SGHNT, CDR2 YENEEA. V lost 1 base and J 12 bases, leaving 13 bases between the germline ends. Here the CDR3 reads CASSLGPRDLYF. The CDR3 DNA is TGTGCCAGCAGCTTAGGTCCCAGGGATCTGTACTTC.

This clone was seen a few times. The CDR3 DNA is TGTGCCAGCAGCCGGACGGGACAGGTCGCCTATGGCTACACCTTC. Protein sequence: CASSRTGQVAYGYTF. V is TRBV7-2 and J is TRBJ1-2; 8 nucleotides line up with TRBD1. Germline V lookup: CDR1 SGHTA, CDR2 FQGNSA. The CDR3 covers 15 residues. V gave up 5 bases and J gave up 4 bases; unmatched junction bases: 9.

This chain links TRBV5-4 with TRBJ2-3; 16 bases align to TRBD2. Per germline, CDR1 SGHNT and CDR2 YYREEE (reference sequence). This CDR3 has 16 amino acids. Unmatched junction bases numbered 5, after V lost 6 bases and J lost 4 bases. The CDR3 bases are TGTGCCAGCAACCTAGGGACTAGCGGGAGGGCAGATACGCAGTATTTT. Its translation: CASNLGTSGRADTQYF.

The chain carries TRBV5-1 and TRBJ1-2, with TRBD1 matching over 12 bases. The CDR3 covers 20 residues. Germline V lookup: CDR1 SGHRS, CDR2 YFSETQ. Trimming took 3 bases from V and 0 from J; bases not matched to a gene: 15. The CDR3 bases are TGCGCCAGCAGCTCTCACGGTGGGACAGGGGGCGCGGGTACTAACTATGGCTACACCTTC. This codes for CASSSHGGTGGAGTNYGYTF.

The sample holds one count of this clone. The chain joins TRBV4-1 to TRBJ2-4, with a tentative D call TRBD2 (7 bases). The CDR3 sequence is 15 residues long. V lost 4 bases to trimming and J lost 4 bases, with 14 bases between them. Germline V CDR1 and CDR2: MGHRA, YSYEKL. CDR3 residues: CASSPSRGTKNIQYF. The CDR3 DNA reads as TGCGCCAGCAGCCCCTCGCGGGGGACAAAAAACATTCAGTACTTC.

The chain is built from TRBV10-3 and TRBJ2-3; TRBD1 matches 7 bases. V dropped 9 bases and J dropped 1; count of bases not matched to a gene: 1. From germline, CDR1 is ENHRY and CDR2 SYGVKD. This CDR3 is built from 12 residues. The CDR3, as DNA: TGTGCCATGGGACAGCGCACAGATACGCAGTATTTT. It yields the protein CAMGQRTDTQYF.

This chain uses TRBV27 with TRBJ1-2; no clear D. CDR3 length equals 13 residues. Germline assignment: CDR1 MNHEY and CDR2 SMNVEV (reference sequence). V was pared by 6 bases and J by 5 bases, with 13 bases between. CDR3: CASSLKPGYGYTF. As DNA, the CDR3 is TGTGCCAGCAGCCTAAAACCTGGTTATGGCTACACCTTC.

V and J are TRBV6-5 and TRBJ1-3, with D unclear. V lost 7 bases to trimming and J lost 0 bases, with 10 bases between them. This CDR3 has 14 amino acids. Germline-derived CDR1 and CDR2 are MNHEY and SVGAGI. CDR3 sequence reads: CASNGRDSGNTIYF. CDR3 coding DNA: TGTGCCAGCAACGGCCGGGACTCTGGAAACACCATATATTTT.

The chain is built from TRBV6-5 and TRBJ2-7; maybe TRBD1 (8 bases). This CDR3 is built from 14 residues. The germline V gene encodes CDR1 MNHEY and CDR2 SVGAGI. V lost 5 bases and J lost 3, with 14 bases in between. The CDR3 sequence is CASSTGGEVYEQYF. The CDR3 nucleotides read TGTGCCAGCAGTACAGGGGGGGAAGTCTACGAGCAGTACTTC.

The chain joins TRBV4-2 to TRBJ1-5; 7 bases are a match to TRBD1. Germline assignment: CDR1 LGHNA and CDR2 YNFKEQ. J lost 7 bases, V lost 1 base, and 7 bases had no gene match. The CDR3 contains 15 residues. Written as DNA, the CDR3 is TGTGCCAGCAGCCAAGCATACAGGGGTGGGCAGCCCCAGCATTTT. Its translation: CASSQAYRGGQPQHF.

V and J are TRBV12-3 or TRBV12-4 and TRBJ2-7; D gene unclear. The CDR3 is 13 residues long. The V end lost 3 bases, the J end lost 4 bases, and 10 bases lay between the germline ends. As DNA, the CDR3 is TGTGCCAGCAGTTTCGGCGGAAAATACGAGCAGTACTTC. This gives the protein CASSFGGKYEQYF.

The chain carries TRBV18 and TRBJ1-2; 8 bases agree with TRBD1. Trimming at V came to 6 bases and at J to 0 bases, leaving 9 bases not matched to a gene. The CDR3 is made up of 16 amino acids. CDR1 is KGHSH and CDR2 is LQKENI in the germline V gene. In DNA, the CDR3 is TGTGCCAGCTCCCCGGCCCAGGGGGCGTCTAACTATGGCTACACCTTC. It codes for CASSPAQGASNYGYTF. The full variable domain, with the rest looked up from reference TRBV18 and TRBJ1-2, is NAGVMQNPRHLVRRRGQEARLRCSPMKGHSHVYWYRQLPEEGLKFMVYLQKENIIDESGMPKERFSAEFPKEGPSILRIQQVVRGDSAAYFCASSPAQGASNYGYTFGSGTRLTVV.

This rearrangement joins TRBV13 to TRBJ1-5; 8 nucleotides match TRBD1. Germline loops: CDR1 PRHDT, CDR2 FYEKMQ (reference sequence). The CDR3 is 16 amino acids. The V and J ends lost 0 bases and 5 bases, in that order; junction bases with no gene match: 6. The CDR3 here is CASSLGPGGAYQPQHF. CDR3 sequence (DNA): TGTGCCAGCAGCTTAGGTCCAGGGGGCGCGTATCAGCCCCAGCATTTT.

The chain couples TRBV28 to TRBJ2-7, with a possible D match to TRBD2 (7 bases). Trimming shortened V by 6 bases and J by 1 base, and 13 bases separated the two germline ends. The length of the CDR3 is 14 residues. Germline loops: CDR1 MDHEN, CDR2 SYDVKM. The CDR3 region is CASRQGGMSYEQYF. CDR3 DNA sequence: TGTGCCAGCAGACAGGGAGGGATGTCCTACGAGCAGTACTTC. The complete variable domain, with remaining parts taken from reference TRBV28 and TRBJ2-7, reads DVKVTQSSRYLVKRTGEKVFLECVQDMDHENMFWYRQDPGLGLRLIYFSYDVKMKEKGDIPEGYSVSREKKERFSLILESASTNQTSMYLCASRQGGMSYEQYFGPGTRLTVT.

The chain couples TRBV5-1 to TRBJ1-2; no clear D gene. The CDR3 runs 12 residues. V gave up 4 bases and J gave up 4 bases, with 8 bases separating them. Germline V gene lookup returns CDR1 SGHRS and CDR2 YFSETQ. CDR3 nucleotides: TGCGCCAGCAGCCCCGACTCCTATGGCTACACCTTC. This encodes CASSPDSYGYTF.

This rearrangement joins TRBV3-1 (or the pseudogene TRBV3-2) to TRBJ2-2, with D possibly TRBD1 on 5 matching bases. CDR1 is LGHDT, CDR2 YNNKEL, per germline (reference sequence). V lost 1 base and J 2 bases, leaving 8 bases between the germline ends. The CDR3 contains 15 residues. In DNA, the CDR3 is TGTGCCAGCAGCCAAGTTACAGGAAACACCGGGGAGCTGTTTTTT. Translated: CASSQVTGNTGELFF.

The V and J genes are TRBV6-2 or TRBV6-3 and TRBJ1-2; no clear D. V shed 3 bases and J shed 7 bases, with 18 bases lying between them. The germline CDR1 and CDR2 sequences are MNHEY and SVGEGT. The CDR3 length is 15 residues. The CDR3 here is CASSYRWSPEGGYTF. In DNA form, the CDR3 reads TGTGCCAGCAGTTATCGTTGGAGCCCGGAGGGTGGCTACACCTTC.

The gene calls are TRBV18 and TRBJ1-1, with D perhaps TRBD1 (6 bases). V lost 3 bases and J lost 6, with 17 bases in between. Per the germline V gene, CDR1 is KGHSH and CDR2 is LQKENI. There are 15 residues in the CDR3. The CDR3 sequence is CASSPRRGGRAEAFF. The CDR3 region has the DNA TGTGCCAGCTCACCCCGAAGGGGGGGTCGGGCTGAAGCTTTCTTT. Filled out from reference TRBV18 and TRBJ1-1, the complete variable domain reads NAGVMQNPRHLVRRRGQEARLRCSPMKGHSHVYWYRQLPEEGLKFMVYLQKENIIDESGMPKERFSAEFPKEGPSILRIQQVVRGDSAAYFCASSPRRGGRAEAFFGQGTRLTVV.

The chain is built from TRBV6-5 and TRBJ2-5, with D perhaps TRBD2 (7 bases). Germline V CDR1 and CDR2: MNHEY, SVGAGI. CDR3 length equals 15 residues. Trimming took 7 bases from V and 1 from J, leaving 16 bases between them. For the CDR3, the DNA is TGTGCCAGCATGTCCCTAGGGGGGGGCCAAGAGACCCAGTACTTC. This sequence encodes CASMSLGGGQETQYF.

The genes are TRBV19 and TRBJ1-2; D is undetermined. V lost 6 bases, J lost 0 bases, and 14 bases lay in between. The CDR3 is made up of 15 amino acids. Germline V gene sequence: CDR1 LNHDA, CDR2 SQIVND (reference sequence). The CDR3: CASRINRGTNYGYTF. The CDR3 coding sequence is TGTGCCAGTAGGATAAACAGAGGGACTAACTATGGCTACACCTTC.

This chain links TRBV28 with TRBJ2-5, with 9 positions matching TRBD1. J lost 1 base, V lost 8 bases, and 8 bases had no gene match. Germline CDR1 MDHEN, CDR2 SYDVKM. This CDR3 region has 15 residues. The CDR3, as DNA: TGTGCCAGCGGTGCATGGGACAGGGCCCAAGAGACCCAGTACTTC. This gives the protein CASGAWDRAQETQYF.